Listed below are T cell receptor beta chains from one sample, sequenced in a study of hypomethylating agent response in myelodysplastic syndrome. Using immunoSEQ multiplex PCR, the repertoire was profiled, and TCRdb retains in-frame clones only, with some absent. The sample records 5,000 or so clones, around 83% being singletons. The source material was bone marrow, sampled before or after starting hypomethylating agent treatment for myelodysplastic syndrome (not recorded which). These receptors all stem from a human donor with myelodysplastic syndrome. The CDR3 runs from the conserved cysteine through the conserved F or W. Each record gives: J gene, clone size, D gene, V gene, CDR3 DNA, CDR3 protein. The D gene is left open where the match is weak. Rows may omit the clone size; those that give it use once, few, many or a size class.

j_gene: TRBJ1-2
abundance: NA
d_gene: NA
v_gene: TRBV6-5
CDR3nt: TGTGCCAGCAGTTATCAGGGCGACGGCTACACCTTC
CDR3aa: CASSYQGDGYTF

j_gene: TRBJ1-2
abundance: NA
d_gene: NA
v_gene: TRBV19
CDR3nt: TGTGCCAGTAGTGGGGGGGAGAGGATGGCCCTAAACTATGGCTACACCTTC
CDR3aa: CASSGGERMALNYGYTF

j_gene: TRBJ1-2
abundance: NA
d_gene: NA
v_gene: TRBV28
CDR3nt: TGTGCCAGCAGTTTAAGACTTTCTGGCTACACCTTC
CDR3aa: CASSLRLSGYTF

j_gene: TRBJ1-5
abundance: NA
d_gene: NA
v_gene: TRBV27
CDR3nt: TGTGCCAGCAGTAAGACGGAGAATCAGCCCCAGCATTTT
CDR3aa: CASSKTENQPQHF

j_gene: TRBJ2-4
abundance: once
d_gene: NA
v_gene: TRBV19
CDR3nt: TGTGCCAGTAGTATAGGGGTTAGCGGAAACATTCAGTACTTC
CDR3aa: CASSIGVSGNIQYF

j_gene: TRBJ2-1
abundance: NA
d_gene: TRBD2
v_gene: TRBV13
CDR3nt: TGTGCCAGCAGCCCCTCTGGGCGGGAGGGTACCTCCTACAATGAGCAGTTCTTC
CDR3aa: CASSPSGREGTSYNEQFF

j_gene: TRBJ1-3
abundance: large
d_gene: NA
v_gene: TRBV20-1
CDR3nt: TGCAGTGCCCTCTCTGGAAACACCATATATTTT
CDR3aa: CSALSGNTIYF

j_gene: TRBJ2-1
abundance: NA
d_gene: NA
v_gene: TRBV5-4
CDR3nt: TGTGCCAGCAGCTGGACTGGACAGAACAATGAGCAGTTCTTC
CDR3aa: CASSWTGQNNEQFF

j_gene: TRBJ2-2
abundance: NA
d_gene: NA
v_gene: TRBV9
CDR3nt: TGTGCCAGCAGCGTATTACTGAACACCGGGGAGCTGTTTTTT
CDR3aa: CASSVLLNTGELFF

j_gene: TRBJ1-1
abundance: large
d_gene: NA
v_gene: TRBV28
CDR3nt: TGTGCCAGCAGTCTCGAGGGGCTTATGAACACTGAAGCTTTCTTT
CDR3aa: CASSLEGLMNTEAFF

j_gene: TRBJ2-1
abundance: NA
d_gene: NA
v_gene: TRBV6-5
CDR3nt: TGTGCCAGCAGTTATGGAACCACCGTCTACAATGAGCAGTTCTTC
CDR3aa: CASSYGTTVYNEQFF

j_gene: TRBJ2-1
abundance: NA
d_gene: TRBD2
v_gene: TRBV28
CDR3nt: TGTGCCAGCAGTTTACGGGAGGGTCGGAATGAGCAGTTCTTC
CDR3aa: CASSLREGRNEQFF

j_gene: TRBJ2-1
abundance: NA
d_gene: NA
v_gene: TRBV9
CDR3nt: TGTGCCAGCAGCGTAGTACCCGGCGATGAGCAGTTCTTC
CDR3aa: CASSVVPGDEQFF

j_gene: TRBJ1-4
abundance: NA
d_gene: NA
v_gene: TRBV9
CDR3nt: TGTGCCAGCAGCGTAGAGAGCAGTGGCGGAAAACTGTTTTTT
CDR3aa: CASSVESSGGKLFF

j_gene: TRBJ2-7
abundance: NA
d_gene: NA
v_gene: TRBV5-1
CDR3nt: TGCGCCAGCAGCTTGGGTGGTAGCGGCGCCTACGAGCAGTACTTC
CDR3aa: CASSLGGSGAYEQYF

j_gene: TRBJ2-2
abundance: NA
d_gene: NA
v_gene: TRBV25-1
CDR3nt: TGTGCCAGCAGCGCCTCGGACAGGAACACCGGGGAGCTGTTTTTT
CDR3aa: CASSASDRNTGELFF

j_gene: TRBJ1-1
abundance: few
d_gene: NA
v_gene: TRBV28
CDR3nt: TGTGCCAGCAGTTTGGGACTTGCGGCTTTCTTT
CDR3aa: CASSLGLAAFF

j_gene: TRBJ2-2
abundance: NA
d_gene: TRBD1
v_gene: TRBV5-6
CDR3nt: TGTGCCAGCAGCGGACCGACTACAGGGGGCAACACCGGGGAGCTGTTTTTT
CDR3aa: CASSGPTTGGNTGELFF

j_gene: TRBJ1-2
abundance: NA
d_gene: NA
v_gene: TRBV11-2
CDR3nt: TGTGCCAGCAGCTTAGATCTTTCTAACTATGGCTACACCTTC
CDR3aa: CASSLDLSNYGYTF

j_gene: TRBJ2-7
abundance: NA
d_gene: TRBD2
v_gene: TRBV6-5
CDR3nt: TGTGCCAGCAGGTCCGGGACTAGCGAGCGCGAGCAGTACTTC
CDR3aa: CASRSGTSEREQYF

j_gene: TRBJ2-1
abundance: NA
d_gene: TRBD1
v_gene: TRBV5-1
CDR3nt: TGCGCCAGCAGCCGTACAGGGGGCGCGATCGATGAGCAGTTCTTC
CDR3aa: CASSRTGGAIDEQFF

j_gene: TRBJ1-2
abundance: NA
d_gene: TRBD1
v_gene: TRBV27
CDR3nt: TGTGCCAGCAGTACCCAGACAGGGAACTATGGCTACACCTTC
CDR3aa: CASSTQTGNYGYTF

j_gene: TRBJ1-2
abundance: NA
d_gene: NA
v_gene: TRBV19
CDR3nt: TGTGCCAGTAGTATAGACATACTTCGGACAGAGCCCCCCGGCTACACCTTC
CDR3aa: CASSIDILRTEPPGYTF

j_gene: TRBJ2-5
abundance: NA
d_gene: NA
v_gene: TRBV7-2
CDR3nt: TGTGCCAGCAGCTTAGACAGGGGGGGTATGGAGACCCAGTACTTC
CDR3aa: CASSLDRGGMETQYF

j_gene: TRBJ2-5
abundance: NA
d_gene: NA
v_gene: TRBV5-1
CDR3nt: TGCGCCAGCAGCTTGAGCCAGGGCGGAGAGACCCAGTACTTC
CDR3aa: CASSLSQGGETQYF

j_gene: TRBJ2-3
abundance: NA
d_gene: NA
v_gene: TRBV5-5
CDR3nt: TGTGCCAGCAGCGGATGGGGGGCAGATACGCAGTATTTT
CDR3aa: CASSGWGADTQYF

j_gene: TRBJ1-5
abundance: NA
d_gene: NA
v_gene: TRBV5-6
CDR3nt: TGTGCCAGCAGCTCTCAGGGGTTGAAGGGCAATCAGCCCCAGCATTTT
CDR3aa: CASSSQGLKGNQPQHF

j_gene: TRBJ2-1
abundance: once
d_gene: NA
v_gene: TRBV5-1
CDR3nt: TGCGCCAGCAGGGGACTGGAGTCCTACAATGAGCAGTTCTTC
CDR3aa: CASRGLESYNEQFF

j_gene: TRBJ2-7
abundance: few
d_gene: NA
v_gene: TRBV5-4
CDR3nt: TGTGCCAGCAGCTTGAAGGGTCGGAGCTCCTACGAGCAGTACTTC
CDR3aa: CASSLKGRSSYEQYF

j_gene: TRBJ2-7
abundance: NA
d_gene: NA
v_gene: TRBV11-1
CDR3nt: TGTGCCAGCAGCGCGCGCTCCTACGAGCAGTACTTC
CDR3aa: CASSARSYEQYF

j_gene: TRBJ2-1
abundance: NA
d_gene: NA
v_gene: TRBV28
CDR3nt: TGTGCCAGCAGTTTCCCCGGGACCGAGCAGTTCTTC
CDR3aa: CASSFPGTEQFF

j_gene: TRBJ2-4
abundance: NA
d_gene: NA
v_gene: TRBV4-3
CDR3nt: TGCGCCAGCAGCCCGTCCGGAATCCAGGCCAAAAACATTCAGTACTTC
CDR3aa: CASSPSGIQAKNIQYF

j_gene: TRBJ2-5
abundance: NA
d_gene: TRBD1
v_gene: TRBV5-1
CDR3nt: TGCGCCAGCAGCTTACAGGGGGCATATGGCCAAGAGACCCAGTACTTC
CDR3aa: CASSLQGAYGQETQYF

j_gene: TRBJ2-1
abundance: NA
d_gene: NA
v_gene: TRBV7-2
CDR3nt: TGTGCCAGCAGCACGCTAGCGAGCTCCTACAATGAGCAGTTCTTC
CDR3aa: CASSTLASSYNEQFF

j_gene: TRBJ1-1
abundance: NA
d_gene: TRBD1
v_gene: TRBV9
CDR3nt: TGTGCCAGCAGCGTAGAGGACAGGGCAGAAGCTTTCTTT
CDR3aa: CASSVEDRAEAFF

j_gene: TRBJ2-3
abundance: NA
d_gene: NA
v_gene: TRBV7-3
CDR3nt: TGTGCCAGCAGCTTAAACACAGCTAGCACAGATACGCAGTATTTT
CDR3aa: CASSLNTASTDTQYF

j_gene: TRBJ2-3
abundance: NA
d_gene: TRBD2
v_gene: TRBV28
CDR3nt: TGTGCCAGCAGTCCTCCGGGACTAGCGGGAGACTCAGATACGCAGTATTTT
CDR3aa: CASSPPGLAGDSDTQYF

j_gene: TRBJ2-3
abundance: NA
d_gene: NA
v_gene: TRBV7-2
CDR3nt: TGTGCCAGCAGCCCCCGACCCGGAGATACGCAGTATTTT
CDR3aa: CASSPRPGDTQYF

j_gene: TRBJ1-2
abundance: NA
d_gene: TRBD1
v_gene: TRBV6-6
CDR3nt: TGTGCCAGCAGTAACGGACAGGGGACGAACTATGGCTACACCTTC
CDR3aa: CASSNGQGTNYGYTF

j_gene: TRBJ2-7
abundance: few
d_gene: NA
v_gene: TRBV28
CDR3nt: TGTGCCAGCAGATGGGGCCACGAGCAGTACTTC
CDR3aa: CASRWGHEQYF

j_gene: TRBJ2-7
abundance: NA
d_gene: TRBD2
v_gene: TRBV4-3
CDR3nt: TGCGCCAGCAGCCAAGATTCGAGACTAGCGGGGGCAGCCTACGAGCAGTACTTC
CDR3aa: CASSQDSRLAGAAYEQYF

j_gene: TRBJ1-1
abundance: NA
d_gene: NA
v_gene: TRBV19
CDR3nt: TGTGCCAGTAAGGTACAGGGAGAGCGGAACACTGAAGCTTTCTTT
CDR3aa: CASKVQGERNTEAFF

j_gene: TRBJ1-2
abundance: NA
d_gene: NA
v_gene: TRBV7-9
CDR3nt: TGTGCCAGCAGCACAACGACAGTGAGCTATGGCTACACCTTC
CDR3aa: CASSTTTVSYGYTF

j_gene: TRBJ2-5
abundance: NA
d_gene: NA
v_gene: TRBV28
CDR3nt: TGTGCCAGCAGTTTTGGTCCCCAAGAGACCCAGTACTTC
CDR3aa: CASSFGPQETQYF

j_gene: TRBJ2-7
abundance: NA
d_gene: TRBD2
v_gene: TRBV4-3
CDR3nt: TGCGCCAGCAGCCAATCCACTAGCGGAAGATACGAGCAGTACTTC
CDR3aa: CASSQSTSGRYEQYF